Below are 11 T cell receptor beta chains sequenced from a single sample in a study of post-analysis software for immune sequencing data. Study outcomes and limitations: Five or six TRBV segments were significantly more frequent in patients than in controls. TRBV5-6, TRBV5-1 and TRBV20-1 were among these segments.

These TCRs are of unknown antigen specificity. Included in the TCR beta cDNA libraries were unique molecular identifiers. One entry per CDR3 protein, called by TCRdb with MiXCR from the PCR reads. The sample lists fewer than 850,000 distinct CDR3 sequences, 25% to 30% occurring once. Source material: blood. Receptor source: a girl between 10 and 17 years old with multiple sclerosis.

A single count supports this clonotype. The chain combines TRBV11-2 with TRBJ2-1; maybe TRBD1 (6 bases). Germline V lookup: CDR1 SGHAT, CDR2 FQNNGV. This CDR3 is 14 amino acids long. Trimming took 3 bases from V and 8 from J, leaving 14 bases between them. DNA for the CDR3: TGTGCCAGCAGCTTCGGGACAAGATCCCATGAGCAGTTCTTC. Protein: CASSFGTRSHEQFF.

CDR3 nucleotides: TGCGCCAGCAGCCAATCGGGCACGGGGCTTGGGCTGCCCCAGCATTTT. It translates to CASSQSGTGLGLPQHF. V gene TRBV4-1 combines with J gene TRBJ1-5, with a possible D match to TRBD1 (5 bases). V shed 2 bases and J shed 9 bases, with 20 bases lying between them. The germline V gene encodes CDR1 MGHRA and CDR2 YSYEKL. The CDR3 length is 16 residues.

As to this clonotype: The limits of the CDR3 on the DNA are not certain, so only TCRdb's listed CDR3 is given. The chain combines TRBV7-6 with TRBJ1-4. Including both end residues, the CDR3 is 15 amino acids long. Germline V gene data show CDR1 as SGHVS and CDR2 as FNYEAQ. CDR3 sequence: CASSFDGFFGEKLFF.

This clonotype appeared many times. The CDR3 nucleotides read TGTGCCAGCAGCGTCACTAGCGGGGGGATGGTAGATACGCAGTATTTT. As protein: CASSVTSGGMVDTQYF. V gene TRBV9 combines with J gene TRBJ2-3; the match to TRBD2 covers 12 bases. Germline-derived CDR1 and CDR2 are SGDLS and YYNGEE. The junction had 6 bases not matched to a gene; V was cut back by 2 bases and J by 5 bases. The CDR3 is 16 amino acids.

This rearrangement joins TRBV27 to TRBJ2-1; D is possibly TRBD2 (6 bases). The CDR3 is made up of 11 amino acids. Germline V gives CDR1 MNHEY, CDR2 SMNVEV (reference sequence). With 6 bases removed from V and 12 bases from J, the gap between germline ends came to 12 bases. The CDR3 spells CASSGAGRQFF. In DNA, the CDR3 is TGTGCCAGCAGCGGAGCGGGTAGGCAGTTCTTC.

A few counts support this clonotype. The chain's CDR3 is CASSQGRGGVGDTQYF. CDR3 DNA: TGTGCCAGCAGCCAAGGTCGCGGGGGCGTCGGAGATACGCAGTATTTT. The chain carries TRBV4-2 and TRBJ2-3, with D possibly being TRBD2 (7 bases). Trimming cost V 1 base and J 5 bases, with 16 bases left between them. The germline CDR1 and CDR2 sequences are LGHNA and YNFKEQ. This CDR3 has 16 residues.

This clonotype appeared a few times. At one end the junction does not follow the germline gene, possibly because of a read error. The V call is TRBV10-3, the J call TRBJ2-7, with 8 bases fitting TRBD2. CDR3 length: 13 amino acids. The germline V gene has CDR1 ENHRY and CDR2 SYGVKD. CDR3 amino acids: CATSSGISYEQYF. CDR3 bases: TGTGCCACCAGTAGCGGGATTTCCTACGAGCAGTACTTC.

In this sample, this clonotype turned up once. The junction differs from germline at one of its ends, possibly a read error. The chain recombines TRBV7-2 with TRBJ2-3, with D unclear. Germline values: CDR1 SGHTA, CDR2 FQGNSA. The CDR3 length is 14 residues. The CDR3 nucleotides are TGTGCCAGCAGCTTAGGTCGAGCGTCAGATGCGCAGTATTTT. This sequence encodes CASSLGRASDAQYF.

The chain recombines TRBV7-2 with TRBJ2-1, with 8 bases identical to TRBD2. With 5 bases clipped from V and 7 bases from J, the junction kept 16 bases outside the gene matches. The CDR3 loop spans 17 amino acids. Germline V lookup: CDR1 SGHTA, CDR2 FQGNSA. CDR3: CASSLRGSGRGGNEQFF. CDR3 DNA: TGTGCCAGCAGCCTTAGGGGCAGCGGGAGAGGAGGGAATGAGCAGTTCTTC.

This clonotype was detected a few times. The chain joins TRBV10-3 to TRBJ1-2; D unclear. The length of the CDR3 is 13 residues. V was shortened by 3 bases and J by 8 bases, with 13 bases between the two germline ends. Germline V gives CDR1 ENHRY, CDR2 SYGVKD. The CDR3 region is CAISESKIDGYTF. In DNA form, the CDR3 reads TGTGCCATCAGTGAAAGTAAGATTGACGGCTACACCTTC.

V gene TRBV4-3 combines with J gene TRBJ1-5, with a weak D call TRBD1 (6 bases). The CDR3 is made up of 15 amino acids. V was shortened by 0 bases and J by 14 bases, with 20 bases between the two germline ends. CDR1 is LGHNA, CDR2 YSLEER, per germline. The CDR3 nucleotides are TGCGCCAGCAGCCAAGAGCCGGGGGGCCCCTCGACGGAGCATTTT. Translated: CASSQEPGGPSTEHF.